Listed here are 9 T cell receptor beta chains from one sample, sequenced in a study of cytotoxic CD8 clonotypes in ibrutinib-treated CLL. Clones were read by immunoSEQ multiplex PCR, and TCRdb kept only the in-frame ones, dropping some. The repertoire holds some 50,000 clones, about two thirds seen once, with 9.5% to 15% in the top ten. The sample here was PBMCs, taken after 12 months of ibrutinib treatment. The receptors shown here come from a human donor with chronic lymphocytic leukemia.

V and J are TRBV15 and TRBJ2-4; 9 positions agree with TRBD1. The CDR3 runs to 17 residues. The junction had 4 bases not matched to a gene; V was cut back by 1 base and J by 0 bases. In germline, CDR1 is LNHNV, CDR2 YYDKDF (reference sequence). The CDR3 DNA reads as TGTGCCACCAGCAGAGTTGGGACAGGGCTAGCCAAAAACATTCAGTACTTC. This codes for CATSRVGTGLAKNIQYF.

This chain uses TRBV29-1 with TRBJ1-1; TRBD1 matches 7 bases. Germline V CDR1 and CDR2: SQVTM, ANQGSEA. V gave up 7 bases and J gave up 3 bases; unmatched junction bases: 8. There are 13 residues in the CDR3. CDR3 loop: CSGSRGLDTEAFF. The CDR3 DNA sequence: TGCAGCGGGTCGAGGGGGCTAGACACTGAAGCTTTCTTT.

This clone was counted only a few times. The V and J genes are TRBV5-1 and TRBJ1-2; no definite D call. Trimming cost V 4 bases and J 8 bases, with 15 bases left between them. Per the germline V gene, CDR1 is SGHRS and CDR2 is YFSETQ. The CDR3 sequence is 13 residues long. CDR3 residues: CASSLDGDWGYTF. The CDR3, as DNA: TGCGCCAGCAGCCTGGACGGAGACTGGGGCTACACCTTC.

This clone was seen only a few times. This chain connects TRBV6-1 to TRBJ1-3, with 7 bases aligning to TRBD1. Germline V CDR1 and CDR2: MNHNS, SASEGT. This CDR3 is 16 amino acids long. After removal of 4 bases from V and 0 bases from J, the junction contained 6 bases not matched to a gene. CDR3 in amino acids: CASSALTGLSGNTIYF. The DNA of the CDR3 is TGTGCCAGCAGTGCATTGACAGGGCTCTCTGGAAACACCATATATTTT.

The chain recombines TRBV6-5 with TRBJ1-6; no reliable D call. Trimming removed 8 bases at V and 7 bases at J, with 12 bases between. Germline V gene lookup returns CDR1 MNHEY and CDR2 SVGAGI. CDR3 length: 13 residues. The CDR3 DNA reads TGTGCCAGCCGCCGGGCGGCAAATTCACCCCTCCACTTT. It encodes CASRRAANSPLHF.

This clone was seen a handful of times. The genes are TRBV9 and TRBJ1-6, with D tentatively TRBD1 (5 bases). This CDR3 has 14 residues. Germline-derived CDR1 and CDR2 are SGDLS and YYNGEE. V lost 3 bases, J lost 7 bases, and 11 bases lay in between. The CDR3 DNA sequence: TGTGCCAGCAGCGCTACAGGCCAAAATTCACCCCTCCACTTT. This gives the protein CASSATGQNSPLHF.

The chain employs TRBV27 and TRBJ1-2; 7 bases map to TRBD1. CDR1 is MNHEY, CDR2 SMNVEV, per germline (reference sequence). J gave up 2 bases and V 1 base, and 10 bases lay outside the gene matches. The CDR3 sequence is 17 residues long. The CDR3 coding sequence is TGTGCCAGCAGTTTATGGGGGACAGCAACTAGAAACTATGGCTACACCTTC. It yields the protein CASSLWGTATRNYGYTF.

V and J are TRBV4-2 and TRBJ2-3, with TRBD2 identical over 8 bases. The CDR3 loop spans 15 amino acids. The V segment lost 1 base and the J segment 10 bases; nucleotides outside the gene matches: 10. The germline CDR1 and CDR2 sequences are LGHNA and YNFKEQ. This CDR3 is CASSQVRRGAGAQYF. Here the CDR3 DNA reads TGTGCCAGCAGCCAAGTGCGGCGGGGGGCGGGAGCGCAGTATTTT.

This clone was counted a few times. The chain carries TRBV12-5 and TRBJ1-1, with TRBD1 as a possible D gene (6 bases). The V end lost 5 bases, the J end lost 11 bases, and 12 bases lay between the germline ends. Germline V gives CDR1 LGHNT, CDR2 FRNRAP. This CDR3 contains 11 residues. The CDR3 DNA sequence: TGTGCTAGTGGTACCGGGACACAGGCTTTCTTT. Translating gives CASGTGTQAFF.